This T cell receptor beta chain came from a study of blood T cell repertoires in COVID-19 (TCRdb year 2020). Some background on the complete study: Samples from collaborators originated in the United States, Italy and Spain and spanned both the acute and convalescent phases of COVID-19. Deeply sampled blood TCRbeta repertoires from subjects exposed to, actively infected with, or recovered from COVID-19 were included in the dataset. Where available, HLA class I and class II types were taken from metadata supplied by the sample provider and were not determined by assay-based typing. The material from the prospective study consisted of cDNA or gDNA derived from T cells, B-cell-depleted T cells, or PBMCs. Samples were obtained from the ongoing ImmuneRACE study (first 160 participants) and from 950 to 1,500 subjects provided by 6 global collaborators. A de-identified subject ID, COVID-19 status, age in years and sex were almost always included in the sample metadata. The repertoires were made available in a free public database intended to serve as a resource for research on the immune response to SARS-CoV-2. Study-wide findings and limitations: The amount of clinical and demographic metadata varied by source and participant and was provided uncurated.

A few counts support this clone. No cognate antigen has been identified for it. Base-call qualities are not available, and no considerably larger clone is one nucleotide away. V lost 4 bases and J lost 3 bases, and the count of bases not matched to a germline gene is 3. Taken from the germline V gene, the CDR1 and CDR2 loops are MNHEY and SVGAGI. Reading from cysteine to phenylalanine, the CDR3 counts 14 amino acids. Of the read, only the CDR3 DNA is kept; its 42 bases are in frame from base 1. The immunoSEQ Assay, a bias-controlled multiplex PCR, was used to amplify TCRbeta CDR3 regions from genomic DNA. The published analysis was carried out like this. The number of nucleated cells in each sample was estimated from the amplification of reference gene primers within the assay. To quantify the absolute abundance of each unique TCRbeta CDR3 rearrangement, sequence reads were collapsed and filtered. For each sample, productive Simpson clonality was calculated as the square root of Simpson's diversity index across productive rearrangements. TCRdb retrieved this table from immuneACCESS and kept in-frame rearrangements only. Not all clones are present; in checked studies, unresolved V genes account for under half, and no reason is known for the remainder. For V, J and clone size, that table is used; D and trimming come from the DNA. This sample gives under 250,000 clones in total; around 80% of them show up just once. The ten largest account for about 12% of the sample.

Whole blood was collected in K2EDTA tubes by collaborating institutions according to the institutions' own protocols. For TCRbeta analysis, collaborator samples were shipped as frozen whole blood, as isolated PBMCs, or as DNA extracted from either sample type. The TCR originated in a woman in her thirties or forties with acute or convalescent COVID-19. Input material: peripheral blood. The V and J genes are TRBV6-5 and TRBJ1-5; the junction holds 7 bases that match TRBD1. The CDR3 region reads CASSSGQHNQPQHF. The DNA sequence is TGTGCCAGCAGTTCGGGACAGCACAATCAGCCCCAGCATTTT.